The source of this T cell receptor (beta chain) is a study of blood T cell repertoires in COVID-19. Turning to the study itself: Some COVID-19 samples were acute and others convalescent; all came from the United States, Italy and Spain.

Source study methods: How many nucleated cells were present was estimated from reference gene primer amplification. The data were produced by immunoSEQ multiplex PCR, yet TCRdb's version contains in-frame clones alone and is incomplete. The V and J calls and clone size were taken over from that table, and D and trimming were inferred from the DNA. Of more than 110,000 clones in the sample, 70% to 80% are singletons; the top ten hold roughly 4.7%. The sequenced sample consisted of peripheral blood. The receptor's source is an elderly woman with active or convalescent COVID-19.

Here the CDR3 DNA reads TGCAGCACCACAGGGACTGAAGCTTTCTTT. Amino acids: CSTTGTEAFF. The chain has TRBV29-1 and TRBJ1-1, with D possibly being TRBD1 (6 bases). CDR3 size: 10 residues. Germline lookup yields CDR1 SQVTM and CDR2 ANQGSEA. The ends were cut back, 8 bases at V and 5 bases at J, with 9 bases in the middle.